This T cell receptor beta chain was observed in a study of blood T cell repertoires in COVID-19. As for the study in general: Acute and convalescent COVID-19 samples came from the United States, Italy and Spain. In each case, the material was cDNA or gDNA derived from T cells, B-cell-depleted T cells, or PBMCs.

Method: immunoSEQ multiplex PCR; TCRdb's copy keeps in-frame clones and lacks some. This table holds approximately 170,000 clones, 86% found once. Germline CDR1 MNHEY, CDR2 SVGAGI. Trimming removed 5 bases at V and 7 bases at J, with 9 bases between. The CDR3 extends over 11 amino acids. Seattle's cohort entered during active infection and was followed longitudinally. The clonotype originates from a woman aged 55-70 years with COVID-19, enrolled during active disease. The gene calls are TRBV6-5 and TRBJ2-7; D unresolved. Sequenced input: peripheral blood. This CDR3 is CASSPGWEQYF. The CDR3 nucleotides read TGTGCCAGCAGTCCCGGGTGGGAGCAGTACTTC.